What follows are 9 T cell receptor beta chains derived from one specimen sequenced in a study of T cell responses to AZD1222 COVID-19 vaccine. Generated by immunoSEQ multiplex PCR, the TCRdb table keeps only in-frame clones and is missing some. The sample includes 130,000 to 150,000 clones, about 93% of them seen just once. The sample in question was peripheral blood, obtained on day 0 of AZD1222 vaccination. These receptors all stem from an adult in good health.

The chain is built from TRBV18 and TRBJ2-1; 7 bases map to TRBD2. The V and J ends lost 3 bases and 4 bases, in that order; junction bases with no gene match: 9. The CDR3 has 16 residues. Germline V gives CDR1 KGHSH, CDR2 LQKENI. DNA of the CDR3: TGTGCCAGCTCACCTCCGACTAGCCGGGTTTACAATGAGCAGTTCTTC. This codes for CASSPPTSRVYNEQFF. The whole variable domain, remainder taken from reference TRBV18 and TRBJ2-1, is NAGVMQNPRHLVRRRGQEARLRCSPMKGHSHVYWYRQLPEEGLKFMVYLQKENIIDESGMPKERFSAEFPKEGPSILRIQQVVRGDSAAYFCASSPPTSRVYNEQFFGPGTRLTVL.

DNA for the CDR3: TGTGCCAGCAGTGCATCGGGACAGGGGAGAACTGAAGCTTTCTTT. Translating gives CASSASGQGRTEAFF. The rearrangement joins TRBV2 to TRBJ1-1; 10 nucleotides agree with TRBD1. Germline CDR1 SNHLY, CDR2 FYNNEI. The trim removed 4 bases at V and 5 bases at J, leaving 7 bases unmatched. The CDR3 spans 15 residues.

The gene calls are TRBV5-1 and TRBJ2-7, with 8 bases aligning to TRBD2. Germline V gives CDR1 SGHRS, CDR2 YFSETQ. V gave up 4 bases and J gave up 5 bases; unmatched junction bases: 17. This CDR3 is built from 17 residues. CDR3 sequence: CASSLGLVKGPFHEQYF. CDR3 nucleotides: TGCGCCAGCAGCCTGGGACTAGTTAAAGGCCCCTTTCACGAGCAGTACTTC.

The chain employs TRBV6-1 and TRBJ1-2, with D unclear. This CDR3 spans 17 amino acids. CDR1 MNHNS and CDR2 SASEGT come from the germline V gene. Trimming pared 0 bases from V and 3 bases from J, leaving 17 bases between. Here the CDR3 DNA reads TGTGCCAGCAGTGAAGCGCAGTGGGCCCTTTTTGACTATGGCTACACCTTC. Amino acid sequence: CASSEAQWALFDYGYTF.

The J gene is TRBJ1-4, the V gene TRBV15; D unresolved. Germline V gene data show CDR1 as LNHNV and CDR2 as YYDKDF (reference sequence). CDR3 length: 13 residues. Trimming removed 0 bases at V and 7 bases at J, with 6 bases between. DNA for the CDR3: TGTGCCACCAGCAGAGATCAGAGTGAAAAACTGTTTTTT. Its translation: CATSRDQSEKLFF. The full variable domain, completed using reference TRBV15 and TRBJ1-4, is DAMVIQNPRYQVTQFGKPVTLSCSQTLNHNVMYWYQQKSSQAPKLLFHYYDKDFNNEADTPDNFQSRRPNTSFCFLDIRSPGLGDTAMYLCATSRDQSEKLFFGSGTQLSVL.

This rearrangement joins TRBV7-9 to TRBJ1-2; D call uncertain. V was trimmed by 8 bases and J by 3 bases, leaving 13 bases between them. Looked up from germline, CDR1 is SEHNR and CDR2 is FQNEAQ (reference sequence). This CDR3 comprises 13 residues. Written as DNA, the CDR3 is TGTGCCAGCCGGGCCCCACTGGACTATGGCTACACCTTC. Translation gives CASRAPLDYGYTF.

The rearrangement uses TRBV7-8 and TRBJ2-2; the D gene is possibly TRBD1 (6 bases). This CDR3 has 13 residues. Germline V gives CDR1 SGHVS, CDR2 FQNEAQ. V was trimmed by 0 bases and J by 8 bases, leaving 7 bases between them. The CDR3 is CASSLAGAGELFF. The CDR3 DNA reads TGTGCCAGCAGCTTAGCGGGGGCTGGGGAGCTGTTTTTT. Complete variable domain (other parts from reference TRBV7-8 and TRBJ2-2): GAGVSQSPRYKVAKRGQDVALRCDPISGHVSLFWYQQALGQGPEFLTYFQNEAQLDKSGLPSDRFFAERPEGSVSTLKIQRTQQEDSAVYLCASSLAGAGELFFGEGSRLTVL.

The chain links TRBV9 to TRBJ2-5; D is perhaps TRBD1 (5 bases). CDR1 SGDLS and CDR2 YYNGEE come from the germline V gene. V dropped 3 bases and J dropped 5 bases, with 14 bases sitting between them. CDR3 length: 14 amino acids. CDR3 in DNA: TGTGCCAGCAGCGCCCGGCAGGGTCGGGAGACCCAGTACTTC. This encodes CASSARQGRETQYF.

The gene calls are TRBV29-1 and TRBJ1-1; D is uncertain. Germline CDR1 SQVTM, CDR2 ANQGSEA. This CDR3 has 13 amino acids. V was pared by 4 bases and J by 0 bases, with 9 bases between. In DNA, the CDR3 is TGCAGCGTTGCAAGGACGGTGAACACTGAAGCTTTCTTT. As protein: CSVARTVNTEAFF.